The rows below give T cell receptor beta chains drawn from one sample of a study of T cell responses to AZD1222 COVID-19 vaccine. Profiled with immunoSEQ multiplex PCR; TCRdb holds only in-frame clones, not every one. The table includes 250,000 to 300,000 clones, almost 95% detected once. Sequences were derived from peripheral blood, sampled 28 days after the second AZD1222 dose. The receptors come from an adult who received the AZD1222 COVID-19 vaccine. CDR3s include the opening cysteine and the closing phenylalanine or tryptophan. D genes are given only for firm matches. Some rows have no size entry. The others give once, few or many, or a class for an expanded clone.

>TRBJ2-7|-|TRBV3-1/TRBV3-2|-
CASSQGISAGEQYF
TGTGCCAGCAGCCAAGGTATTAGCGCGGGGGAGCAGTACTTC
>TRBJ1-5|-|TRBV7-9|-
CASSLGGNNQPQHF
TGTGCCAGCAGCTTAGGCGGAAACAATCAGCCCCAGCATTTT
>TRBJ2-7|-|TRBV21-1|-
CASSSSPREGNYEQYF
TGTGCCAGCAGCTCCTCCCCCCGGGAAGGGAATTACGAGCAGTACTTC
>TRBJ1-2|-|TRBV6-5|-
CASQGGSGYGYTF
TGTGCCAGCCAAGGGGGAAGTGGCTATGGCTACACCTTC
>TRBJ1-4|-|TRBV4-1|-
CASSRATNEKLFF
TGCGCCAGCAGCCGGGCAACTAATGAAAAACTGTTTTTT
>TRBJ2-7|-|TRBV29-1|-
CSATTGTYEQYF
TGCAGCGCGACGACAGGAACCTACGAGCAGTACTTC
>TRBJ2-5|TRBD2|TRBV9|once
CASSVLAGEETQYF
TGTGCCAGCAGCGTGCTAGCGGGGGAGGAGACCCAGTACTTC
>TRBJ2-3|TRBD2|TRBV4-2|once
CASSQGSAGGGDTQYF
TGTGCCAGCAGCCAAGGGTCAGCGGGGGGTGGAGATACGCAGTATTTT
>TRBJ2-7|-|TRBV11-2|-
CASSVYQEFEQYF
TGTGCCAGCAGCGTATATCAGGAGTTCGAGCAGTACTTC
>TRBJ1-2|TRBD1|TRBV2|-
CASSVQGGGYYGYTF
TGTGCCAGCAGTGTCCAGGGGGGAGGGTACTATGGCTACACCTTC
>TRBJ1-2|TRBD1|TRBV27|-
CASSLSTGVYGYTF
TGTGCCAGCAGTTTATCCACAGGGGTCTATGGCTACACCTTC
>TRBJ1-2|-|TRBV28|-
CASSRDMEGYTF
TGTGCCAGCAGTCGCGACATGGAGGGCTACACCTTC
>TRBJ2-1|TRBD1|TRBV19|-
CASSPGQGAQYEQFF
TGTGCCAGTAGTCCGGGACAGGGGGCGCAATATGAGCAGTTCTTC
>TRBJ1-2|TRBD1|TRBV7-3|few
CASSLYGTGEYTF
TGTGCCAGCAGCCTTTACGGGACAGGGGAATACACCTTC
>TRBJ1-1|TRBD1|TRBV27|-
CASSLYPGTDNEAFF
TGTGCCAGCAGTCTCTACCCCGGGACAGATAATGAAGCTTTCTTT
>TRBJ2-7|-|TRBV6-6|-
CASSYVGSAEQYF
TGTGCCAGCAGTTACGTGGGTTCGGCCGAGCAGTACTTC
>TRBJ2-7|TRBD2|TRBV5-1|once
CASSSIGLAAYEQYF
TGCGCCAGCAGCTCGATCGGACTAGCGGCCTACGAGCAGTACTTC
>TRBJ2-7|-|TRBV7-9|-
CASSGRLPYEQYF
TGTGCCAGCAGCGGGAGACTTCCCTACGAGCAGTACTTC
>TRBJ1-6|-|TRBV11-1|-
CASSPGQRSSPLHF
TGTGCCAGCAGCCCCGGGCAGAGGAGTTCACCCCTCCACTTT
>TRBJ1-4|-|TRBV4-3|-
CASSQQRQATNEKLFF
TGCGCCAGCAGCCAACAACGACAGGCAACTAATGAAAAACTGTTTTTT
>TRBJ1-5|-|TRBV24-1|-
CATSDRNNQPQHF
TGTGCCACCAGTGATAGGAACAATCAGCCCCAGCATTTT
>TRBJ1-4|TRBD1|TRBV28|-
CASSLVTGFREKLFF
TGTGCCAGCAGTTTAGTGACAGGGTTTCGGGAAAAACTGTTTTTT
>TRBJ2-2|-|TRBV27|-
CASSLGQNTGELFF
TGTGCCAGCAGTTTAGGACAGAACACCGGGGAGCTGTTTTTT
>TRBJ1-4|-|TRBV28|-
CASSLSGEKLFF
TGTGCCAGCAGTTTATCGGGTGAAAAACTGTTTTTT
>TRBJ2-5|-|TRBV7-9|-
CASSPTETQYF
TGTGCCAGCAGTCCTACAGAGACCCAGTACTTC
>TRBJ2-7|-|TRBV27|once
CASNSLRKGITYEQYF
TGTGCCAGCAACAGTTTACGAAAGGGGATCACTTACGAGCAGTACTTC
>TRBJ1-6|-|TRBV28|-
CASRRPGPTNSPLHF
TGTGCCAGCAGGCGACCGGGACCGACTAATTCACCCCTCCACTTT
>TRBJ1-5|-|TRBV12-3/TRBV12-4|-
CASSPITDQPQHF
TGTGCCAGCAGTCCTATTACGGATCAGCCCCAGCATTTT
>TRBJ2-7|TRBD1|TRBV7-2|-
CASSPGTGRYEQYF
TGTGCCAGCAGCCCAGGGACAGGGCGATACGAGCAGTACTTC
>TRBJ2-7|-|TRBV5-6|-
CASSLASGLKAYEQYF
TGTGCCAGCAGCCTCGCCAGTGGTCTAAAGGCCTACGAGCAGTACTTC
>TRBJ1-2|-|TRBV27|-
CASYSRADYGYTF
TGTGCCAGCTACTCGCGGGCAGACTATGGCTACACCTTC
>TRBJ2-2|TRBD2|TRBV11-1|-
CASSRRAGLHTGELFF
TGTGCCAGCAGCCGACGAGCGGGGCTTCACACCGGGGAGCTGTTTTTT
>TRBJ2-4|-|TRBV28|-
CASSPLTGTNIQYF
TGTGCCAGCAGCCCGTTGACAGGCACAAACATTCAGTACTTC
>TRBJ1-2|-|TRBV28|-
CASSLMGGYTF
TGTGCCAGCAGTTTAATGGGAGGCTACACCTTC
>TRBJ2-7|-|TRBV28|-
CASTGSAGDYEQYF
TGTGCCAGCACGGGATCTGCTGGGGACTACGAGCAGTACTTC
>TRBJ2-7|TRBD1|TRBV11-2|once
CASSLGTGAYEQYF
TGTGCCAGCAGCTTGGGGACAGGGGCCTACGAGCAGTACTTC